This is a list of T cell receptor beta chains from one sample in a study of blood T cell repertoires in COVID-19. Generated by immunoSEQ multiplex PCR, the TCRdb table keeps only in-frame clones and is missing some. Of some 70,000 clones in the sample, approximately 80% were seen once. The sequencing input was peripheral blood. All receptors derive from a man aged 45-65 years with COVID-19, enrolled during active disease. Both conserved end residues are part of each CDR3. D genes are given only for firm matches. Part of the rows lack a size; the others show once, few, many or a class for expanded clones.

clone_size	d_call	v_call	j_call	cdr3_nt	cdr3_aa
NA	NA	TRBV5-6	TRBJ2-7	TGTGCCAGCAGATATCTCCCTGGGGGGGAGCAGTACTTC	CASRYLPGGEQYF
NA	NA	TRBV19	TRBJ2-4	TGTGCCAGTAGTATTGGGTGGAGTGAAAACATTCAGTACTTC	CASSIGWSENIQYF
NA	NA	TRBV12-2	TRBJ2-1	TGTGCAAGTCGCTGGGATACAGGGGGCGATGAGCAGTTCTTC	CASRWDTGGDEQFF
NA	TRBD2	TRBV11-2	TRBJ2-1	TGTGCCAGCAGCTCCATTTTTAGCGGGGGGGCCAACAATGAGCAGTTCTTC	CASSSIFSGGANNEQFF
NA	NA	TRBV19	TRBJ2-7	TGTGCCAGTGCCGCTAATAATAGACCGGGACACTACTACGAGCAGTACTTC	CASAANNRPGHYYEQYF
NA	TRBD1	TRBV6-5	TRBJ1-3	TGTGCCAGCAGTTCAGGGGGCTCTGGAAACACCATATATTTT	CASSSGGSGNTIYF
few	TRBD1	TRBV30	TRBJ1-1	TGTGCCTGGAGTTTCCAGGGGGCCGTCGGCACTGAAGCTTTCTTT	CAWSFQGAVGTEAFF
NA	TRBD1	TRBV5-1	TRBJ1-1	TGCGCCAGCAGCTTGCGAGTTGGGACAGGGAACACTGAAGCTTTCTTT	CASSLRVGTGNTEAFF
NA	NA	TRBV7-8	TRBJ1-3	TGTGCCAGCAGTCTAGGGAGGGGGGGTGGAAACACCATATATTTT	CASSLGRGGGNTIYF
NA	TRBD2	TRBV5-1	TRBJ2-3	TGCGCCAGCAGCTTGGCCGGACTAGCGGTGACAGATACGCAGTATTTT	CASSLAGLAVTDTQYF
few	NA	TRBV6-5	TRBJ2-7	TGTGCCAGCCGGGAGTTGACAAGATACGAGCAGTACTTC	CASRELTRYEQYF
NA	NA	TRBV30	TRBJ1-1	TGTGCCTGGAGAAGACAGCGGGCCACTGAAGCTTTCTTT	CAWRRQRATEAFF
NA	TRBD1	TRBV27	TRBJ2-7	TGTGCCAGCAGTTTATCCCAGGGGGCAACCTACGAGCAGTACTTC	CASSLSQGATYEQYF
NA	NA	TRBV4-3	TRBJ2-1	TGCGCCAGCAGCCAAGTTCGACAGGCCGTCTACAATGAGCAGTTCTTC	CASSQVRQAVYNEQFF
NA	NA	TRBV1	TRBJ2-5	TGCACCAGCAGCCAAGCCCAACCTAGCGGGCGCGAAGAGACCCAGTACTTC	CTSSQAQPSGREETQYF
NA	NA	TRBV7-2	TRBJ2-7	TGTGCCAGCAGCTCCCACCGGGACTTTTTCTACGAGCAGTACTTC	CASSSHRDFFYEQYF
NA	NA	TRBV5-1	TRBJ2-5	TGCGCCAGCAGCTTGGAAGGGGAAGAGACCCAGTACTTC	CASSLEGEETQYF
NA	TRBD2	TRBV10-3	TRBJ2-3	TGTGCCATCAGTGACCCTAGCGGGGGGGCTGGAGATACGCAGTATTTT	CAISDPSGGAGDTQYF
NA	TRBD1	TRBV7-3	TRBJ2-6	TGTGCCAGCAGCTCCCTAACAGGGGGCGGTGGGGCCAACGTCCTGACTTTC	CASSSLTGGGGANVLTF
NA	TRBD2	TRBV7-9	TRBJ2-3	TGTGCCAGCAGCCTTCCTAGCGGGGGGGTTACAGATACGCAGTATTTT	CASSLPSGGVTDTQYF
NA	TRBD2	TRBV7-2	TRBJ2-5	TGTGCCAGCAGCTTGTCTAGCGGGGGGGTCGAAGAGACCCAGTACTTC	CASSLSSGGVEETQYF
NA	NA	TRBV18	TRBJ2-2	TGTGCCAGCTCAGTACAGGGAAACACCGGGGAGCTGTTTTTT	CASSVQGNTGELFF
few	TRBD2	TRBV5-4	TRBJ2-2	TGTGCCAGCAGAACCGGACTAGCGGGGGGAAACACCGGGGAGCTGTTTTTT	CASRTGLAGGNTGELFF
NA	NA	TRBV19	TRBJ1-1	TGTGCCAGTAGTCCCTCGGGGGGGTCTCTGATGAACACTGAAGCTTTCTTT	CASSPSGGSLMNTEAFF
NA	TRBD1	TRBV18	TRBJ2-2	TGTGCCAGCTCAAAGATCGAGGGGGCGGCCACCGGGGAGCTGTTTTTT	CASSKIEGAATGELFF
NA	NA	TRBV2	TRBJ2-5	TGTACCAGCAGTTTCCCGAGACTAGTGGGTATTGGTAAGGAGACCCAGTACTTC	CTSSFPRLVGIGKETQYF
NA	NA	TRBV7-7	TRBJ2-2	TGTGCTAGCAGCTCCAGGGTAGACGGGGAGCTGTTTTTT	CASSSRVDGELFF
NA	TRBD1	TRBV28	TRBJ1-1	TGTGCCAGCAGTTCGGGACAGGGGTGGGCCACTGAAGCTTTCTTT	CASSSGQGWATEAFF
NA	NA	TRBV2	TRBJ1-6	TGTGCCAGCAGTGACCCGGTAGTGGGGGGGAATTCACCCCTCCACTTT	CASSDPVVGGNSPLHF
NA	NA	TRBV14	TRBJ2-1	TGTGCCAGCAGCCAAACTCGAGGCGGATACAATGAGCAGTTCTTC	CASSQTRGGYNEQFF
NA	TRBD2	TRBV7-7	TRBJ2-3	TGTGCTAGCAGCTTACGCGGGGGGCACACAGATACGCAGTATTTT	CASSLRGGHTDTQYF
once	NA	TRBV29-1	TRBJ1-2	TGCAGCGTTGACAGTATTGGGGGGCGCGGGGGGACTTATGGCTACACCTTC	CSVDSIGGRGGTYGYTF
NA	NA	TRBV10-3	TRBJ2-5	TGTGCCATCAGTGTAGATCCTTCTGGAGAGACCCAGTACTTC	CAISVDPSGETQYF
NA	NA	TRBV6-5	TRBJ1-2	TGTGCCAGCGGGGCAAACTATGGCTACACCTTC	CASGANYGYTF
NA	NA	TRBV3-1/TRBV3-2	TRBJ2-7	TGTGCCAGCAGCCAAGCCCCTTCCTACGAGCAGTACTTC	CASSQAPSYEQYF